This T cell receptor beta chain was captured in a study of memory CD4+ T cells and cytomegalovirus serostatus. Per the germline V gene, CDR1 is SGHNT and CDR2 is YYREEE (reference sequence). After removal of 5 bases from V and 6 bases from J, the junction contained 7 bases not matched to a gene. This CDR3 spans 13 amino acids. Generated by immunoSEQ multiplex PCR, the TCRdb table keeps only in-frame clones and is missing some. The data contain 80,000 or so clones, 75% to 85% of them singletons. Comment on this clone: What it recognizes is unknown.

Findings and caveats of the study: A US-trained random forest predicted CMV serostatus with median AUC around 0.9.

The sort gate was single viable CD3+CD4+CD8-CD45RO+ cells for memory CD4+ T cells. CMV serostatus came from serum IgG against pp150, pp28, p38, p52. Total CD4+ T cells were enriched by CD4 positive selection. Sequenced material: memory CD4+ T cells from blood. This chain joins TRBV5-4 and TRBJ2-7, with TRBD1 identical over 8 bases. The sequence was collected from an adult in good health and CMV-seropositive. CDR3 in DNA: TGTGCCAGCAGTTATACAGGGGGACGCGAGCAGTACGTC. Protein product: CASSYTGGREQYV.